This T cell receptor beta chain was recorded in a study of T cell repertoires in cytomegalovirus infection (dated by TCRdb to between 2017 and 2020). The study in broad terms: Recently identified HLA-C-restricted CMV epitopes, whose presentation resists viral immunomodulation, were targeted by peptide stimulations together with well-studied HLA-B-restricted epitopes. The HLA type of each donor mattered for the analysis, because public TCR beta signatures pointed to carriage of CMV infection along with the matching HLA type.

Sequencing instrument: Illumina HiSeq 1500. Through fastp at Q25 and MiXCR, TCRdb rebuilt clones from the public reads, retaining in-frame beta chains. All rows with the same CDR3 protein become a single entry with the most common DNA and genes. The sample profile shows some 920,000 distinct CDR3 sequences; around 30% of them were found once. The leading ten clones occupy 11% to 15% of the sample. Comment on this clonotype: This receptor's antigen is unknown. No much larger clone exists at a distance of one base, and base qualities are not known.

Points the paper makes about the study in general: In the ex vivo response, HLA-C-restricted CMV-specific TCR beta clonotypes were dominant, and in two of eight donors the single most frequent clonotype came from this HLA-C-restricted group. Cumulative frequency of public TCR beta family members discriminated carriers of CMV infection plus the relevant HLA type in this cohort and an independent approximately 370-donor cohort.

The CDR3 spans 13 residues, from the cysteine through the phenylalanine. Only the CDR3 portion is preserved as DNA: 39 bases, with reading frame beginning at the first base. V is pared back by 2 bases and J by 5 bases, with 9 bases lying between the germline termini. Via the germline V gene, CDR1 is KGHDR and CDR2 SFDVKD. What the treatment or condition label conveys for this sample: in vitro stimulation with specific CMV peptide epitopes to enrich CMV-specific T cells. The clonotype was recovered from a human donor in good health (CMV status not recorded). Some clones in this sample may be carry-over from other donors' samples. The sequence is built from TRBV24-1 and TRBJ2-7; confidence is insufficient to name the D gene. The starting material was cultured CD8+ T cells from PBMCs, obtained from culture after CMV antigen stimulation. The sequenced DNA is TGTGCCACCAGTGATTCGGGTAACCACGAGCAGTACTTC. Its protein is CATSDSGNHEQYF.